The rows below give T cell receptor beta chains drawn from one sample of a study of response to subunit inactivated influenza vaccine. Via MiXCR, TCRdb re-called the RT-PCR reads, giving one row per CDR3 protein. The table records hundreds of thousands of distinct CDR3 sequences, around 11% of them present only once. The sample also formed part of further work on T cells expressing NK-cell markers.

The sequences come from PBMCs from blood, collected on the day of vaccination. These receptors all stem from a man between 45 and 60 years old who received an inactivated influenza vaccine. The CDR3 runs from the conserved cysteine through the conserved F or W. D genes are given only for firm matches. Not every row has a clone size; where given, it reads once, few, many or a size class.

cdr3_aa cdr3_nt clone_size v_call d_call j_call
CASRLIASRVPGANVLTF TGTGCCAGCAGATTAATCGCCAGTAGAGTACCTGGGGCCAACGTCCTGACTTTC NA TRBV5-5 NA TRBJ2-6
CASSFSSNEQFF TGTGCCAGCAGCTTCTCTAGCAATGAGCAGTTCTTC NA TRBV7-9 NA TRBJ2-1
CASSLSRSYNEQFF TGTGCCAGCAGTTTATCCCGAAGTTACAATGAGCAGTTCTTC NA TRBV28 NA TRBJ2-1
CSARDAYSNQPQHF TGCAGTGCTAGAGACGCTTATAGCAATCAGCCCCAGCATTTT many TRBV20-1 NA TRBJ1-5
CASPGASRTDTQYF TGTGCCAGTCCCGGGGCCTCCCGCACAGATACGCAGTATTTT NA TRBV7-9 NA TRBJ2-3
CASSLGLAKGDEQFF TGTGCCAGCAGCTTGGGACTAGCGAAAGGGGATGAGCAGTTCTTC NA TRBV11-2 TRBD2 TRBJ2-1
CASSYGTDNRPQHF TGTGCCAGCTCATATGGGACAGACAACCGGCCCCAGCATTTT few TRBV18 TRBD1 TRBJ1-5
CSVDIQGAAFMPEAFF TGCAGCGTTGATATCCAGGGGGCCGCATTTATGCCTGAAGCTTTCTTT few TRBV29-1 TRBD1 TRBJ1-1
CASSQDKAGPRNEQFF TGTGCCAGCAGCCAAGATAAAGCGGGGCCCCGCAATGAGCAGTTCTTC few TRBV4-2 TRBD2 TRBJ2-1
CASSIGQNNEQFF TGTGCCAGCAGTATAGGACAGAACAATGAGCAGTTCTTC NA TRBV6-2/TRBV6-3 NA TRBJ2-1
CASSPTRNTIYF TGTGCCAGCAGCCCAACTAGGAACACCATATATTTT NA TRBV7-2 NA TRBJ1-3
CASSQRDSGEYNEQFF TGCGCCAGCAGCCAACGTGATAGCGGGGAGTACAATGAGCAGTTCTTC NA TRBV4-1 TRBD2 TRBJ2-1
CASSLAPQGWSPLHF TGCGCCAGCAGCTTGGCCCCCCAGGGTTGGTCACCCCTCCACTTT many TRBV5-1 NA TRBJ1-6
CAIRATGASGRDEQFF TGTGCCATCAGGGCGACAGGTGCTAGCGGGAGGGATGAGCAGTTCTTC few TRBV10-3 TRBD2 TRBJ2-1
CASSLGLIQETQYF TGTGCCAGCAGCTTAGGCCTAATCCAAGAGACCCAGTACTTC few TRBV7-6 NA TRBJ2-5
CASSLEWAGDEQFF TGTGCCAGCAGTTTAGAATGGGCAGGGGATGAGCAGTTCTTC few TRBV12-3/TRBV12-4 NA TRBJ2-1
CASSVRDSEAFF TGTGCCAGCAGCGTCCGGGACAGTGAAGCTTTCTTT few TRBV5-4 TRBD1 TRBJ1-1
CSATLPGVGDTQYF TGCAGTGCTACGTTACCAGGTGTCGGAGATACGCAGTATTTT NA TRBV20-1 NA TRBJ2-3
CSAPGQIGSGYTF TGCAGTGCTCCAGGACAGATCGGCTCTGGCTACACCTTC few TRBV20-1 NA TRBJ1-2
CASSGDRVSYEQYF TGTGCCAGCAGTGGGGACAGGGTAAGCTACGAGCAGTACTTC few TRBV27 TRBD1 TRBJ2-7
CSARDELAGPSEQFF TGCAGTGCTAGAGATGAACTAGCGGGGCCAAGTGAGCAGTTCTTC many TRBV20-1 TRBD2 TRBJ2-1
CASSYSKGTSGGVNEQFF TGTGCCAGCAGTTACTCGAAGGGGACTAGCGGTGGAGTCAATGAGCAGTTCTTC NA TRBV6-2/TRBV6-3 TRBD2 TRBJ2-1
CASSLGVGGPFEQFF TGCGCCAGCAGCTTGGGGGTGGGAGGGCCTTTTGAGCAGTTCTTC NA TRBV5-1 TRBD2 TRBJ2-1
CASSSRGAGLVNEQFF TGTGCCAGCAGCTCTCGGGGGGCGGGTCTGGTAAATGAGCAGTTCTTC few TRBV11-2 NA TRBJ2-1
CASSYRAPYNEQFF TGCGCCAGCAGCTACCGGGCTCCCTACAATGAGCAGTTCTTC NA TRBV5-1 NA TRBJ2-1
CASSSRTGGNSPLHF TGTGCCAGCAGTTCCCGGACAGGGGGGAATTCACCCCTCCACTTT NA TRBV27 TRBD1 TRBJ1-6
CASSLLEGGYNEQFF TGCGCCAGCAGCTTATTAGAAGGGGGCTACAATGAGCAGTTCTTC many TRBV5-1 NA TRBJ2-1